This TCR beta chain derives from a study of T cell responses to AZD1222 COVID-19 vaccine. Produced via immunoSEQ multiplex PCR; TCRdb's table is partial and in-frame only. The top ten hold 5% of the sample, which has about 110,000 clones, around 76% seen once. Germline CDR1 SGHRS, CDR2 YFSETQ. CDR3 size: 12 residues. With 4 bases removed from V and 3 bases from J, the gap between germline ends came to 8 bases. The sequence came from an adult in good health. The chain has TRBV5-1 and TRBJ2-7; D gene uncertain. Sequences were derived from peripheral blood, sampled on day 0 of AZD1222 vaccination. CDR3: CASSENRYEQYF. CDR3 bases: TGCGCCAGCAGCGAAAATCGCTACGAGCAGTACTTC.